The rows below give T cell receptor beta chains drawn from one sample of a study of CD8+CD57+ T cells in acquired aplastic anemia. TCRdb passed the reads through MiXCR, listing each CDR3 protein once. Seen here are 150,000 to 180,000 distinct CDR3 sequences, around half observed once, and the top ten hold approximately 12%. Specimen: sorted CD4+, CD8+, or CD8+CD57+ T cells (not recorded which) from PBMCs. The receptors were gathered from a human donor with aplastic anemia. The CDR3 runs from the conserved cysteine through the conserved F or W. The D gene is left open where the match is weak. Expanded clones get a size class; other rows say once, few or many, or leave the size out.

v_gene,abundance,j_gene,len,d_gene,CDR3aa,CDR3nt
TRBV29-1,.,TRBJ2-1,17,.,CSTSSRGMKPGYNEQFF,TGCAGCACCAGTTCTCGAGGGATGAAGCCAGGGTACAATGAGCAGTTCTTC
TRBV29-1,.,TRBJ1-1,12,.,CSQDEMNTEAFF,TGCAGCCAAGACGAGATGAACACTGAAGCTTTCTTT
TRBV7-2,.,TRBJ1-2,16,TRBD1,CASSLASGTVTYGYTF,TGTGCCAGCAGCTTAGCCTCCGGGACAGTTACCTATGGCTACACCTTC
TRBV7-2,.,TRBJ2-7,11,.,CASGQTYEQYF,TGTGCCAGCGGACAGACCTACGAGCAGTACTTC
TRBV29-1,few,TRBJ1-1,14,.,CSVYPRGLNTEAFF,TGCAGCGTTTACCCTCGGGGACTGAACACTGAAGCTTTCTTT
TRBV10-3,.,TRBJ1-2,13,.,CAINKGVVYGYTF,TGTGCCATAAATAAAGGGGTGGTCTATGGCTACACCTTC
TRBV20-1,.,TRBJ2-3,15,TRBD2,CSASLREGGTDTQYF,TGCAGTGCTAGTCTCAGGGAGGGTGGCACAGATACGCAGTATTTT
TRBV9,.,TRBJ2-5,14,.,CASSVDGNQETQYF,TGTGCCAGCAGCGTAGACGGGAACCAAGAGACCCAGTACTTC
TRBV20-1,.,TRBJ2-7,13,.,CSATQGSQNEQYF,TGCAGTGCTACACAGGGAAGTCAGAACGAGCAGTACTTC
TRBV4-1,.,TRBJ1-2,14,.,CASSQRSGDYGYTF,TGCGCCAGCAGCCAAAGATCGGGTGACTATGGCTACACCTTC
TRBV5-1,once,TRBJ2-3,15,TRBD2,CASTPLAGDTDTQYF,TGCGCCAGCACCCCTCTAGCGGGGGACACAGATACGCAGTATTTT
TRBV20-1,.,TRBJ2-5,15,TRBD1,CSASPGTGGKETQYF,TGCAGTGCTAGTCCCGGGACAGGGGGCAAGGAGACCCAGTACTTC
TRBV19,.,TRBJ1-4,13,TRBD1,CASHRGRNEKLFF,TGTGCCAGCCACAGGGGGCGTAATGAAAAACTGTTTTTT
TRBV13,.,TRBJ2-7,12,.,CASSLRGFEQYF,TGTGCCAGCAGCTTGAGAGGATTCGAGCAGTACTTC
TRBV2,.,TRBJ1-5,14,.,CASSALGYNQPQHF,TGTGCCAGCAGTGCTCTCGGGTATAATCAGCCCCAGCATTTT
TRBV2,.,TRBJ1-1,15,.,CASRTMGRTNTEAFF,TGTGCCAGCAGAACGATGGGACGGACGAACACTGAAGCTTTCTTT
TRBV10-3,.,TRBJ2-7,14,TRBD1,CAISGQGAHHEQYF,TGTGCCATCAGTGGGCAGGGGGCGCACCACGAGCAGTACTTC
TRBV7-9,many,TRBJ1-6,16,.,CASSPDTTNFNSPLHF,TGTGCCAGCAGCCCCGATACCACGAATTTTAATTCACCCCTCCACTTT
TRBV7-8,few,TRBJ2-5,13,.,CASSFRIQETQYF,TGTGCCAGCAGCTTCCGAATCCAAGAGACCCAGTACTTC
TRBV19,.,TRBJ2-1,14,.,CASSHGGLADQQFF,TGTGCCAGTAGCCACGGAGGGCTAGCTGATCAGCAGTTCTTC
TRBV6-1,many,TRBJ2-7,14,.,CASSDSANSYEQYF,TGTGCCAGCAGCGACTCCGCTAACTCCTACGAGCAGTACTTC
TRBV3-1,few,TRBJ2-6,16,.,CASSQRGAPGANVLTF,TGTGCCAGCAGCCAGCGGGGAGCGCCTGGGGCCAACGTCCTGACTTTC
TRBV19,few,TRBJ1-1,15,TRBD1,CASRREGQGDTEAFF,TGTGCCAGTAGACGAGAGGGACAGGGAGATACTGAAGCTTTCTTT
TRBV14,once,TRBJ2-7,15,.,CASSQGQVSSYEQYF,TGTGCCAGCAGCCAAGGACAGGTGAGCTCCTACGAGCAGTACTTC
TRBV18,few,TRBJ1-4,14,.,CASSPVQANEKLFF,TGTGCCAGCTCACCAGTACAGGCTAATGAAAAACTGTTTTTT
TRBV9,.,TRBJ1-5,13,.,CASSGGDYQPQHF,TGTGCCAGCAGCGGAGGGGATTATCAGCCCCAGCATTTT
TRBV15,.,TRBJ2-1,17,.,CATSISGLRDSYNEQFF,TGTGCCACCAGCATCTCGGGTCTGCGGGACTCCTACAATGAGCAGTTCTTC
TRBV6-6,.,TRBJ2-5,12,.,CASSTTRDRPCF,TGTGCCAGCAGTACGACCCGGGACCGTCCGTGCTTC
TRBV5-8,many,TRBJ2-7,11,.,CASSLGVQQYF,TGTGCCAGCAGCCTGGGGGTTCAGCAGTACTTC
TRBV20-1,.,TRBJ1-6,14,.,CSARFPGYNSPLHF,TGCAGTGCTAGATTTCCGGGGTACAATTCACCCCTCCACTTT
TRBV2,.,TRBJ2-5,15,.,CASSGGRRAQEAQYF,TGTGCCAGCAGTGGAGGCAGAAGAGCTCAAGAGGCCCAGTACTTC
TRBV5-1,.,TRBJ2-7,16,TRBD1,CASSWRDRVNRREQYF,TGCGCCAGCAGCTGGCGCGACAGGGTCAACCGGCGCGAGCAGTACTTC
TRBV20-1,many,TRBJ1-2,12,TRBD1,CSARQGDYGYTF,TGCAGTGCTCGACAGGGGGACTATGGCTACACCTTC
TRBV24-1,.,TRBJ2-5,17,TRBD2,CATSDPGLAGFQETQYF,TGTGCCACCAGTGACCCGGGACTAGCGGGATTTCAAGAGACCCAGTACTTC
TRBV19,.,TRBJ1-2,14,.,CASSTGSRYYGYTF,TGTGCCAGTAGTACGGGCAGCCGCTACTATGGCTACACCTTC
TRBV19,.,TRBJ2-5,15,.,CATRSGSSHGETQYF,TGTGCCACCCGATCGGGCTCTTCCCATGGGGAGACCCAGTACTTC
TRBV15,many,TRBJ2-1,16,TRBD2,CATSSRSGGARNEQFF,TGTGCCACCAGCTCACGTAGCGGGGGGGCCAGAAATGAGCAGTTCTTC
TRBV20-1,.,TRBJ2-1,17,TRBD2,CSASGTSGSRNYNEQFF,TGCAGTGCTTCCGGGACTAGCGGGAGTCGAAACTACAATGAGCAGTTCTTC
TRBV7-8,.,TRBJ1-1,15,.,CASSLLRAANTEAFF,TGTGCCAGCAGCTTATTGAGGGCGGCGAACACTGAAGCTTTCTTT
TRBV9,.,TRBJ2-1,17,TRBD2,CASSTGTSGGGLNEQFF,TGTGCCAGCAGCACAGGGACTAGCGGGGGCGGTTTGAATGAGCAGTTCTTC
TRBV7-2,.,TRBJ1-2,13,TRBD1,CASRGQGAYGYTF,TGTGCCAGCCGCGGACAGGGGGCCTATGGCTACACCTTC
TRBV24-1,.,TRBJ2-5,15,.,CATSGSGVTRETQYF,TGTGCCACCAGTGGGTCGGGAGTAACTAGAGAGACCCAGTACTTC
TRBV7-9,.,TRBJ2-7,15,.,CASSLGPQSSYEQYF,TGTGCCAGCAGCTTAGGCCCACAGAGCTCCTACGAGCAGTACTTC
TRBV7-8,.,TRBJ2-3,12,.,CASSPVADTQYF,TGTGCCAGCAGCCCAGTAGCAGATACGCAGTATTTT
TRBV7-9,many,TRBJ2-5,14,TRBD2,CASSFSGEGETQYF,TGTGCCAGCAGCTTTAGCGGGGAGGGGGAGACCCAGTACTTC
TRBV20-1,.,TRBJ2-1,13,.,CGVGRRNYNEQFF,TGCGGAGTTGGGAGGCGGAACTACAATGAGCAGTTCTTC
TRBV3-1,.,TRBJ1-2,15,.,CASSHSGQGTDGYTF,TGTGCCAGCAGCCACTCTGGGCAGGGGACTGATGGCTACACCTTC
TRBV6-5,many,TRBJ2-7,15,TRBD2,CASSWGGVSIYEQYF,TGTGCCAGCAGTTGGGGAGGGGTCTCCATCTACGAGCAGTACTTC
TRBV7-6,.,TRBJ2-7,13,.,CASSLALSYEQYF,TGTGCTAGCAGCTTAGCACTCTCCTACGAGCAGTACTTC
TRBV19,.,TRBJ2-1,13,TRBD2,CASRTSGNNEQFF,TGTGCCAGTCGGACTAGCGGCAACAATGAGCAGTTCTTC
TRBV19,.,TRBJ2-2,14,.,CASVRTDNTGELFF,TGTGCCAGCGTGAGGACAGACAACACCGGGGAGCTGTTTTTT
TRBV15,many,TRBJ2-1,14,.,CATSTSGTINEQFF,TGTGCCACCAGCACCTCCGGGACAATCAATGAGCAGTTCTTC
TRBV2,.,TRBJ2-1,16,TRBD1,CASSEGRTGLGNEQFF,TGTGCCAGCAGTGAAGGGAGGACAGGGCTTGGAAATGAGCAGTTCTTC